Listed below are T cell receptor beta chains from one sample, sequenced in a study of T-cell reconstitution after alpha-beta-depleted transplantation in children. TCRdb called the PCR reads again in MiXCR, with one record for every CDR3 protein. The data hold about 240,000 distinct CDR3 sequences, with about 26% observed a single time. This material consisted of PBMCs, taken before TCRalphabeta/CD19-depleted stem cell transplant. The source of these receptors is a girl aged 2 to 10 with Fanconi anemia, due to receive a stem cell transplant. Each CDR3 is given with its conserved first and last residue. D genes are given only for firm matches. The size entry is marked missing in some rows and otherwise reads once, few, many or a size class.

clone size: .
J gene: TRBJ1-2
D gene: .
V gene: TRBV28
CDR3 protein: CASNLPETNYGYTF
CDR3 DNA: TGTGCCAGCAACCTTCCCGAAACTAACTATGGCTACACCTTC

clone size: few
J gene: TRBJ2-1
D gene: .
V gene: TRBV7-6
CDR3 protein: CASSLARFDGTVLNEQFF
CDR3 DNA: TGTGCCAGCAGCTTAGCGCGTTTTGACGGGACGGTTCTTAATGAGCAGTTCTTC

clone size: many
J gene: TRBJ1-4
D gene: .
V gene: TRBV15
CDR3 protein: CATSRVGNEKLFF
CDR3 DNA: TGTGCCACCAGCAGAGTAGGAAATGAAAAACTGTTTTTT

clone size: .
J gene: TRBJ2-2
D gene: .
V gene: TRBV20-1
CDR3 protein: CSARKADLITGELFF
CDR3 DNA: TGCAGTGCTAGGAAGGCGGACCTTATCACCGGGGAGCTGTTTTTT

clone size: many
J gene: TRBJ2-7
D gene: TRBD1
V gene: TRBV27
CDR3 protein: CASRLLKGDRGSSYEQYF
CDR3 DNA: TGTGCCAGCCGCCTCTTAAAAGGTGACAGGGGGAGTTCCTACGAGCAGTACTTC

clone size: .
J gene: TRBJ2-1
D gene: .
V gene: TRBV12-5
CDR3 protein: CASGEVGDNEQFF
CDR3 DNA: TGTGCTAGTGGAGAGGTAGGAGACAATGAGCAGTTCTTC

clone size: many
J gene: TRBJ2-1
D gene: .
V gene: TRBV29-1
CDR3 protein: CSVEDKGTHEQFF
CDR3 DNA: TGCAGCGTTGAAGATAAGGGGACACATGAGCAGTTCTTC

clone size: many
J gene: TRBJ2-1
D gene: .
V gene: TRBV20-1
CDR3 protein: CSAYRLDREQFF
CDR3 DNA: TGCAGTGCCTATAGACTCGACCGGGAGCAGTTCTTC

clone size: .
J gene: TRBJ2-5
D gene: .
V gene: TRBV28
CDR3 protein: CASSRYLARGETQYF
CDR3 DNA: TGTGCCAGCAGCCGCTATCTAGCCCGGGGAGAGACCCAGTACTTC

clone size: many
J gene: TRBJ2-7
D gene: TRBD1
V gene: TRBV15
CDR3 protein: CATSNRPGQPYEQYF
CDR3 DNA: TGTGCCACCAGCAACCGACCGGGACAGCCTTACGAGCAGTACTTC

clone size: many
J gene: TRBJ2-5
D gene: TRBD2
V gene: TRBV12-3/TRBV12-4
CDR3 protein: CASSPGLVSETQYF
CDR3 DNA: TGTGCCAGCAGTCCCGGACTAGTGAGCGAGACCCAGTACTTC

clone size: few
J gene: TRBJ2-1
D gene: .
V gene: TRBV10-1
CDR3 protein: CASIHTGLITYEQFF
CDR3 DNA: TGCGCCAGCATCCATACGGGTTTAATAACTTATGAGCAGTTCTTC

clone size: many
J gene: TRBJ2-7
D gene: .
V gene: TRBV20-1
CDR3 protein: CSASLNYEQYF
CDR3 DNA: TGCAGTGCTAGCTTAAACTACGAGCAGTACTTC

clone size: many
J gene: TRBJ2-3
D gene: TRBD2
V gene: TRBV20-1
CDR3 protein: CSARGGGATDTQYF
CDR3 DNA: TGCAGTGCTAGAGGGGGAGGGGCGACAGATACGCAGTATTTT